A selection of T cell receptor beta chains follows, all from one sample in a study of early T cells in non-severe SARS-CoV-2 infection. From the 5' RACE reads, TCRdb called clonotypes with MiXCR, one entry per CDR3 protein. This sample carries tens of thousands of distinct CDR3 sequences, 12% to 15% of them seen once, and the ten largest clones take roughly 6.5%. Sequencing used whole blood. These receptors were collected from an adult who was a healthcare worker with PCR-confirmed SARS-CoV-2 infection or an uninfected control (not recorded which). The CDR3 runs from the conserved cysteine through the conserved F or W. Each record gives: D gene, clone size, J gene, V gene, CDR3 protein, CDR3 DNA. D genes are given only for firm matches. Not all rows give a size; the values are once, few, many and, for expanded clones, a class.

>NA|NA|TRBJ2-1|TRBV18
CASSPPLRTYNEQFF
TGTGCCAGCTCACCACCGCTTAGAACCTACAATGAGCAGTTCTTC
>NA|NA|TRBJ2-4|TRBV25-1
CASSATAGLKNIQYF
TGTGCCAGCAGTGCCACGGCAGGGCTCAAAAACATTCAGTACTTC
>NA|few|TRBJ1-2|TRBV25-1
CASSAGDYGYTF
TGTGCCAGCAGTGCAGGGGACTATGGCTACACCTTC
>TRBD1|NA|TRBJ2-7|TRBV6-2/TRBV6-3
CASSPHVGQGSYEQYF
TGTGCCAGCAGTCCCCACGTGGGACAGGGGTCCTACGAGCAGTACTTC
>TRBD1|few|TRBJ1-6|TRBV7-2
CASSPVGRGYNSPLHF
TGTGCCAGCAGCCCCGTTGGCAGGGGGTATAATTCACCCCTCCACTTT
>NA|many|TRBJ2-1|TRBV7-6
CASSLVRAEYNEQFF
TGTGCCAGCAGCTTAGTAAGAGCGGAGTACAATGAGCAGTTCTTC
>NA|NA|TRBJ1-4|TRBV7-2
CASSHSGSKGKKLFF
TGTGCCAGCAGCCACTCAGGGTCGAAGGGGAAAAAACTGTTTTTT
>NA|NA|TRBJ2-3|TRBV20-1
CSARDWRETDTQYF
TGCAGTGCTAGAGATTGGAGGGAAACAGATACGCAGTATTTT
>NA|many|TRBJ1-1|TRBV7-3
CASSFTGFTEAFF
TGTGCCAGCAGCTTTACAGGGTTCACTGAAGCTTTCTTT
>NA|few|TRBJ2-1|TRBV7-2
CASRRTAPSEQFF
TGTGCCAGCAGAAGGACTGCCCCCAGTGAGCAGTTCTTC
>TRBD1|NA|TRBJ2-3|TRBV28
CASSPREGTEQYF
TGTGCCAGCAGCCCCCGCGAGGGGACAGAGCAGTATTTT
>NA|few|TRBJ1-4|TRBV28
CASSPRTSLAEKLFF
TGTGCCAGCAGCCCTAGGACAAGCCTGGCTGAAAAACTGTTTTTT
>NA|few|TRBJ1-1|TRBV4-2
CASSQAELNTEAFF
TGTGCCAGCAGCCAAGCTGAATTGAACACTGAAGCTTTCTTT
>NA|many|TRBJ2-3|TRBV29-1
CSVVGGGWYF
TGCAGCGTTGTTGGCGGAGGGTGGTATTTT
>NA|medium-sized|TRBJ1-5|TRBV28
CASSLFWGAGSNQPQHF
TGTGCCAGCAGTTTATTTTGGGGGGCCGGGAGCAATCAGCCCCAGCATTTT
>TRBD1|NA|TRBJ2-7|TRBV11-2
CASSLGPGQGAAEQYF
TGTGCCAGCAGCTTAGGGCCGGGACAGGGGGCTGCGGAGCAGTACTTC
>NA|once|TRBJ1-6|TRBV11-2
CASSLDTFETPLHF
TGTGCCAGCAGCCTAGACACCTTTGAGACACCCCTCCACTTT
>NA|NA|TRBJ2-7|TRBV7-6
CASSLSSFSYEQYF
TGTGCCAGCAGCTTATCCTCATTCTCCTACGAGCAGTACTTC
>NA|many|TRBJ2-7|TRBV6-2/TRBV6-3
CASSFPSQGSHEQYF
TGTGCCAGCAGTTTCCCCTCACAGGGATCCCACGAGCAGTACTTC
>TRBD2|NA|TRBJ2-7|TRBV7-9
CASSGRTSGNYEQYF
TGTGCCAGCAGCGGACGGACTAGCGGAAATTACGAGCAGTACTTC
>NA|NA|TRBJ2-3|TRBV29-1
CSVPRRATDTQYF
TGCAGCGTTCCGCGGCGGGCCACAGATACGCAGTATTTT
>NA|few|TRBJ1-1|TRBV11-2
CASSLRAFYGQEAFF
TGTGCCAGCAGCTTACGGGCGTTTTACGGGCAAGAAGCTTTCTTT
>TRBD2|NA|TRBJ2-2|TRBV27
CASSRLAGGPGELFF
TGTGCCAGCAGTAGACTAGCGGGGGGTCCCGGGGAGCTGTTTTTT
>NA|once|TRBJ1-2|TRBV29-1
CSVLHGGYTF
TGCAGCGTTCTGCACGGAGGCTACACCTTC
>NA|few|TRBJ1-1|TRBV27
CASSPGGMNTEAFF
TGTGCCAGCTCCCCGGGGGGTATGAACACTGAAGCTTTCTTT
>TRBD1|NA|TRBJ1-2|TRBV6-2/TRBV6-3
CASSYHRGGYGYTF
TGTGCCAGCAGTTACCACAGGGGAGGCTATGGCTACACCTTC
>TRBD1|few|TRBJ2-7|TRBV5-1
CASSLRQGVAEQYF
TGCGCCAGCAGCTTGCGTCAGGGGGTAGCCGAGCAGTACTTC
>NA|few|TRBJ1-1|TRBV5-5
CASSPAGYTEAFF
TGTGCCAGCAGCCCGGCGGGGTACACTGAAGCTTTCTTT
>NA|NA|TRBJ1-2|TRBV7-4
CASSLRESGAGVSYGYTF
TGTGCCAGCAGCTTGCGGGAATCGGGAGCAGGGGTTAGCTATGGCTACACCTTC
>NA|NA|TRBJ1-4|TRBV29-1
CSGGSSTGEKLFF
TGCAGCGGGGGCAGCAGTACGGGTGAAAAACTGTTTTTT
>NA|few|TRBJ1-1|TRBV3-2
CASSQKDREGTEAFF
TGTGCCAGCAGCCAGAAGGACAGGGAGGGGACTGAAGCTTTCTTT
>NA|NA|TRBJ1-1|TRBV7-3
CASSPILGGWNTEAFF
TGTGCCAGCAGCCCCATCCTTGGTGGGTGGAACACTGAAGCTTTCTTT
>TRBD1|NA|TRBJ2-7|TRBV7-4
CASSCPGQGRGEQYF
TGTGCCAGCAGCTGTCCGGGACAGGGCCGTGGCGAGCAGTACTTC
>NA|few|TRBJ1-1|TRBV20-1
CSARGSTEAFF
TGCAGTGCTAGAGGTAGCACTGAAGCTTTCTTT
>TRBD1|many|TRBJ2-7|TRBV28
CASSLSGQGNYEQYF
TGTGCCAGCAGTTTGTCGGGACAGGGGAATTACGAGCAGTACTTC
>NA|NA|TRBJ2-7|TRBV28
CASSSDSDFSYEQYF
TGTGCCAGCAGTTCGGACAGTGATTTCTCCTACGAGCAGTACTTC
>NA|many|TRBJ2-7|TRBV20-1
CSAPSVSSYEQYF
TGCAGTGCTCCGTCGGTCAGCAGCTACGAGCAGTACTTC